A single sample gave rise to the 19 T cell receptor beta chains below, sequenced in a study of shared clonotypes between healthy human individuals. Using immunoSEQ multiplex PCR, the repertoire was profiled, and TCRdb retains in-frame clones only, with some absent. Of around 550,000 clones listed, about 96% were seen once; the top ten hold 0.055% to 0.075%. The material sequenced was naive CD4+ T cells sorted from blood. Specified subset: CD45RA+ positively selected. These receptors came from a woman between 25 and 40 years old in good health.

This clone occurred once. This sequence joins TRBV6-6 and TRBJ1-1; 11 bases line up with TRBD1. V lost 4 bases to trimming and J lost 2 bases; unmatched junction nucleotides: 0. The CDR3 consists of 14 residues. The germline V gene has CDR1 MNHNY and CDR2 SVGAGI (reference sequence). The CDR3 bases are TGTGCCAGCAGTTGGACAGGGGGCAACACTGAAGCTTTCTTT. It translates to CASSWTGGNTEAFF.

The rearrangement joins TRBV5-3 to TRBJ2-7; D possibly corresponds to TRBD1 (5 bases). TRBV5-3 is placed among ORFs of uncertain function. V lost 3 bases, J lost 6 bases, and 22 bases lay in between. The CDR3 sequence is 16 residues long. CDR3 region: CARSSKHRNFLREQYF. CDR3 DNA sequence: TGTGCCAGAAGCTCAAAACACAGGAACTTCCTACGCGAGCAGTACTTC.

The chain is built from TRBV7-9 and TRBJ1-4, with D perhaps matching TRBD1 (6 bases). V was trimmed by 5 bases and J by 5 bases, leaving 9 bases between them. Germline CDR1 reads SEHNR; CDR2 reads FQNEAQ (reference sequence). The CDR3 length is 13 residues. CDR3 region: CASSRGQNEKLFF. Written as DNA, the CDR3 is TGTGCCAGCAGCCGTGGACAGAATGAAAAACTGTTTTTT.

The chain couples TRBV2 to TRBJ2-7, with 10 positions matching TRBD2. Germline V gene sequence: CDR1 SNHLY, CDR2 FYNNEI. The ends lost 7 bases at V and 1 base at J; junction bases unmatched: 1. The CDR3 consists of 13 residues. This CDR3 is CASKLAGSYEQYF. In nucleotides, the CDR3 is TGTGCCAGCAAACTAGCGGGATCCTACGAGCAGTACTTC.

In its sample, this clone was seen once. This rearrangement joins TRBV6-5 to TRBJ2-5, with 9 bases lining up with TRBD1. The end of the DNA is better explained by TRBJ2-7, so the J call may be wrong. Germline lookup yields CDR1 MNHEY and CDR2 SVGAGI. The CDR3 is 15 amino acids. The CDR3 DNA reads TGTGCCAGCAGTTTCAACCGGGACAGGGCCTACGAGCAGTACTTC. Amino acid sequence: CASSFNRDRAYEQYF.

This chain links TRBV28 with TRBJ1-2; 10 nucleotides agree with TRBD1. Germline V gene data show CDR1 as MDHEN and CDR2 as SYDVKM. Trimming removed 7 bases from V and 7 bases from J; junction bases left unmatched: 9. The CDR3 consists of 14 residues. CDR3: CASKQGDRGAGYTF. The CDR3 region has the DNA TGTGCCAGCAAGCAGGGGGACAGGGGAGCTGGCTACACCTTC.

The V gene is TRBV6-5, the J gene TRBJ2-3; TRBD1 might be the D (5 bases). From germline, CDR1 is MNHEY and CDR2 SVGAGI. The V and J ends lost 6 bases and 4 bases respectively, with 11 bases between them. The CDR3 is 13 amino acids. CDR3 coding DNA: TGTGCCAGCAGGAGGCAGGGTGCAGATACGCAGTATTTT. Protein product: CASRRQGADTQYF.

V gene TRBV19 combines with J gene TRBJ2-6, with a tentative D call TRBD1 (5 bases). Germline V gene data show CDR1 as LNHDA and CDR2 as SQIVND (reference sequence). Trimming shortened V by 5 bases and J by 1 base, and 9 bases separated the two germline ends. The length of the CDR3 is 15 residues. This CDR3 is CASSPQGSGANVLTF. The CDR3 nucleotides read TGTGCCAGTAGTCCCCAGGGATCTGGGGCCAACGTCCTGACTTTC.

V and J are TRBV18 and TRBJ2-2; 8 bases fit TRBD2. The CDR3 loop spans 17 amino acids. V dropped 2 bases and J dropped 5; count of bases not matched to a gene: 10. Germline values: CDR1 KGHSH, CDR2 LQKENI. The CDR3 sequence: CASSPWVSREETGELFF. CDR3 bases: TGTGCCAGCTCACCATGGGTCTCGCGGGAGGAAACCGGGGAGCTGTTTTTT.

The rearrangement uses TRBV19 and TRBJ2-1; D assignment may be TRBD1 or TRBD2 (6 bases each). The germline V gene has CDR1 LNHDA and CDR2 SQIVND (reference sequence). V shed 11 bases and J shed 6 bases, with 20 bases lying between them. This CDR3 has 14 amino acids. The CDR3 loop reads CALPTGARGNEQFF. CDR3 nucleotides: TGTGCCCTACCAACGGGGGCGCGTGGCAATGAGCAGTTCTTC. Based on the CDR3 plus reference TRBV19 and TRBJ2-1, the full variable domain is DGGITQSPKYLFRKEGQNVTLSCEQNLNHDAMYWYRQDPGQGLRLIYYSQIVNDFQKGDIAEGYSVSREKKESFPLTVTSAQKNPTAFYLCALPTGARGNEQFFGPGTRLTVL.

The chain links TRBV27 to TRBJ1-1; 7 nucleotides align to TRBD1. The V gene end was trimmed by 6 bases and the J gene end by 4 bases; junction bases not matched to a gene: 8. Germline V lookup: CDR1 MNHEY, CDR2 SMNVEV (reference sequence). The CDR3 contains 14 residues. CDR3 nucleotide sequence: TGTGCCAGCAGGGACAGGCCTGAGAGCACTGAAGCTTTCTTT. This sequence encodes CASRDRPESTEAFF.

V is TRBV5-1 and J is TRBJ2-1, with 9 bases fitting TRBD2. Germline trimming cut 4 bases from V and 0 bases from J; bases unmatched to any gene: 2. The CDR3 totals 15 residues. Per germline, CDR1 SGHRS and CDR2 YFSETQ. The CDR3: CASSTTSGSYNEQFF. The CDR3 DNA sequence: TGCGCCAGCAGCACGACTAGCGGCTCCTACAATGAGCAGTTCTTC.

This chain links TRBV5-1 with TRBJ1-2; D gene ambiguous. The CDR3 spans 14 residues. Germline V gives CDR1 SGHRS, CDR2 YFSETQ. V gave up 4 bases and J gave up 0 bases, with 10 bases separating them. The CDR3 nucleotides read TGCGCCAGCAGCAAGGACGGCCCTAACTATGGCTACACCTTC. The encoded protein is CASSKDGPNYGYTF.

This clone was observed once. V is TRBV30 and J is TRBJ1-2; D gene unclear. CDR1 and CDR2 (germline): GTSNPN, SVGIG (reference sequence). The ends were cut back, 3 bases at V and 10 bases at J, with 15 bases in the middle. The CDR3 is 12 residues long. DNA of the CDR3: TGTGCCTGGAGCTCGAGCAGTCGGACCTACACCTTC. Its protein is CAWSSSSRTYTF.

The chain recombines TRBV28 with TRBJ1-1; D may be TRBD1 (5 bases). Trimming shortened V by 5 bases and J by 4 bases, and 17 bases separated the two germline ends. Germline V gene data show CDR1 as MDHEN and CDR2 as SYDVKM. This CDR3 is 15 amino acids long. CDR3 coding DNA: TGTGCCAGCAGTACCGGCAGTTTGGGGGGCACTGAAGCTTTCTTT. Translating gives CASSTGSLGGTEAFF.

The chain couples TRBV28 to TRBJ2-1; 7 nucleotides agree with TRBD2. The germline V gene encodes CDR1 MDHEN and CDR2 SYDVKM. Trimming at V came to 5 bases and at J to 8 bases, leaving 12 bases not matched to a gene. This CDR3 region has 15 residues. The CDR3 coding sequence is TGTGCCAGCAGTACTTCAGCGGGGCCGAGTCATGAGCAGTTCTTC. Translation: CASSTSAGPSHEQFF.

The chain combines TRBV5-4 with TRBJ2-1; TRBD2 agrees at 7 bases. The V gene's germline CDR1 is SGHNT and CDR2 YYREEE (reference sequence). Trimming cost V 7 bases and J 4 bases; bases outside gene matches: 8. CDR3 length: 14 amino acids. The CDR3 DNA is TGTGCCAGCTCAGAGGGAGGGGCTTACAATGAGCAGTTCTTC. Its protein is CASSEGGAYNEQFF.

The chain uses TRBV4-2 and TRBJ2-1, with D tentatively TRBD2 (6 bases). Trimming left V 0 bases short and J 6 bases short, with 18 bases between. Germline V gene data show CDR1 as LGHNA and CDR2 as YNFKEQ. The CDR3 has 17 residues. The CDR3 nucleotides read TGTGCCAGCAGCCAAGATACGGCGGGACTGTTTGTCAATGAGCAGTTCTTC. It specifies CASSQDTAGLFVNEQFF.

The rearrangement joins TRBV19 to TRBJ2-6; TRBD1 matches at 8 bases. The germline V gene has CDR1 LNHDA and CDR2 SQIVND (reference sequence). V dropped 5 bases and J dropped 2; count of bases not matched to a gene: 8. The CDR3 spans 17 residues. DNA for the CDR3: TGTGCCAGTAGTGCCAGGACAGGGCGAACTGGGGCCAACGTCCTGACTTTC. Its protein is CASSARTGRTGANVLTF.